This T cell receptor beta chain was found in a study of molecular identifiers for immune sequencing clone quantification. Overall study findings and caveats: In a background of 950,000 to 1,000,000 naive cells, spiked Jurkat TCR RNA from one cell was reportedly detectable. Clones above 20 RNA copies held over 99% of effector molecules, under 1% in naive cells. Highly expanded clone sizes could be underestimated by identical TCR molecules sharing a barcode.

This clonotype was seen repeatedly, ten times or more. Its antigen is unknown. Using its own MiXCR run on the PCR reads, TCRdb lists one record per CDR3 protein. The data hold around 470,000 distinct CDR3 sequences, with about 20% observed a single time. The sequence derives from a human donor in good health. Some libraries in this study had Jurkat cell RNA spiked in. The source material was naive CD8+ T cells from blood, with Jurkat cell RNA spiked in. The subset: FACS-sorted CD8+CD4-CCR7+CD45RA+ naive T cells.

The CDR3 coding sequence is TGCAGCGTTGAGGGGCCCGGCTCCTACGAGCAGTACTTC. Translating gives CSVEGPGSYEQYF. The J gene is TRBJ2-7, the V gene TRBV29-1; TRBD1 might be the D (5 bases). V dropped 3 bases and J dropped 0 bases, with 9 bases sitting between them. Germline V gene data show CDR1 as SQVTM and CDR2 as ANQGSEA. The CDR3 totals 13 residues.